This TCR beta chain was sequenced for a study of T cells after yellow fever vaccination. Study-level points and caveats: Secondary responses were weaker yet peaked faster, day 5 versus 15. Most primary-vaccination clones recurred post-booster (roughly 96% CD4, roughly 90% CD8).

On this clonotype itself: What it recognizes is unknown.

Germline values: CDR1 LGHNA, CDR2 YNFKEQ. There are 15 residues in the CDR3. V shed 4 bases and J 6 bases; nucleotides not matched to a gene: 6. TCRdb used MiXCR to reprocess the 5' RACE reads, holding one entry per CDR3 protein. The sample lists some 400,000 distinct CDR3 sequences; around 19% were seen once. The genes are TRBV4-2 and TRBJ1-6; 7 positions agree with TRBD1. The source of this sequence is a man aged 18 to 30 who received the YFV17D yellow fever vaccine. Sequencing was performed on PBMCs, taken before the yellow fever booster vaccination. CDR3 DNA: TGTGCCAGCAGCCCCGTCGCAGGGGGTAATTCACCCCTCCACTTT. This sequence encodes CASSPVAGGNSPLHF.